This T cell receptor beta chain came from a study of blood T cells in healthy people across ages. Findings and caveats of the study: The study found TCR beta diversity correlated strongly with naive T cell percentage.

The germline V gene has CDR1 SQVTM and CDR2 ANQGSEA. The CDR3 has 14 residues. After removal of 3 bases from V and 4 bases from J, the junction contained 6 bases not matched to a gene. Next came a second PCR, run for roughly 6 to 11 cycles, which used a sample-barcoded 5' primer along with a J-beta primer mix. Each CDR3 protein gets one entry after TCRdb re-called the 5' RACE reads with MiXCR. The sample holds about 1.4 million distinct CDR3 sequences; approximately 59% are singletons and the top ten take more than 6%. Details on this clonotype: As yet, its antigen is unknown.

This receptor was identified in a man aged 18-30 years in good health. Specimen: blood. The chain recombines TRBV29-1 with TRBJ2-3; 8 bases match TRBD2. CDR3 in DNA: TGCAGCGTTGACCACGGGAGGGAACCAGATACGCAGTATTTT. It yields the protein CSVDHGREPDTQYF.